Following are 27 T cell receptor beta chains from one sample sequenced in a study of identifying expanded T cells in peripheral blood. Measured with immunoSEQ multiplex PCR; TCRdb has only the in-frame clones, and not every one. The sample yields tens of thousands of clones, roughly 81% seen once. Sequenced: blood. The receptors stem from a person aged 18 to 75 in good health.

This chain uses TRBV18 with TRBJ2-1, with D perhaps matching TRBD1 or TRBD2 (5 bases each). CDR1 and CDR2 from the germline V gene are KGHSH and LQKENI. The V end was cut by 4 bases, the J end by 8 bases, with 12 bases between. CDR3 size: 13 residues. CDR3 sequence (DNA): TGTGCCAGCTCACTAGGGACCGTCGATGAGCAGTTCTTC. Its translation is CASSLGTVDEQFF.

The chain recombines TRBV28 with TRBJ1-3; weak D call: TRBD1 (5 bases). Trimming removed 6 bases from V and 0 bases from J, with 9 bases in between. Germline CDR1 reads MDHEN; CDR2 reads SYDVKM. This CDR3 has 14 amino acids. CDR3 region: CASSLDSSGNTIYF. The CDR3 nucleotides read TGTGCCAGCAGCCTTGACAGCTCTGGAAACACCATATATTTT. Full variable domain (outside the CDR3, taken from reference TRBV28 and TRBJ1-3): DVKVTQSSRYLVKRTGEKVFLECVQDMDHENMFWYRQDPGLGLRLIYFSYDVKMKEKGDIPEGYSVSREKKERFSLILESASTNQTSMYLCASSLDSSGNTIYFGEGSWLTVV.

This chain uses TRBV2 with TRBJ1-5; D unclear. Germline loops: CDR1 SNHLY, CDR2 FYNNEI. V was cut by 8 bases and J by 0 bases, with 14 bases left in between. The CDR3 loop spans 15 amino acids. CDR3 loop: CASRGSSYSNQPQHF. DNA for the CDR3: TGTGCCAGCCGAGGCTCCAGCTATAGCAATCAGCCCCAGCATTTT.

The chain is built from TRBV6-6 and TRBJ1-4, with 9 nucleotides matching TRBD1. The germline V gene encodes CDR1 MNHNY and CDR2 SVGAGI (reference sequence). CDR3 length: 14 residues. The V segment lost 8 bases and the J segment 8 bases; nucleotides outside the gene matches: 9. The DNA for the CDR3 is TGTGCCAGCGAGGGAGGACAGGGGAGGGAAAAACTGTTTTTT. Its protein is CASEGGQGREKLFF.

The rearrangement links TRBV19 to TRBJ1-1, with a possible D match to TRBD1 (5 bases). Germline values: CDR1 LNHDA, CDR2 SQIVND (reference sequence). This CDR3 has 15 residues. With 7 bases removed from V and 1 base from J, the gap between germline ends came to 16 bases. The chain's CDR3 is CASKQVTPPNTEAFF. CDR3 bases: TGTGCCAGTAAACAGGTAACCCCTCCGAACACTGAAGCTTTCTTT.

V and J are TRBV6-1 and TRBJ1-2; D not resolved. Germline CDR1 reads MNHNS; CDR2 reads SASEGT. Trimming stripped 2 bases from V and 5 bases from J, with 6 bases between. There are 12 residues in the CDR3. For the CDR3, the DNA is TGTGCCAGCAGTGAACGGGCTTATGGCTACACCTTC. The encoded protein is CASSERAYGYTF.

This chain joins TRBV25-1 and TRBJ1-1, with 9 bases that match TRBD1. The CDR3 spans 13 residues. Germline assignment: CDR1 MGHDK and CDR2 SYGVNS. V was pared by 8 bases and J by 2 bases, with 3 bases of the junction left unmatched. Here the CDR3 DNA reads TGTGCCAGCTGGGACAGGGTCAACACTGAAGCTTTCTTT. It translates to CASWDRVNTEAFF.

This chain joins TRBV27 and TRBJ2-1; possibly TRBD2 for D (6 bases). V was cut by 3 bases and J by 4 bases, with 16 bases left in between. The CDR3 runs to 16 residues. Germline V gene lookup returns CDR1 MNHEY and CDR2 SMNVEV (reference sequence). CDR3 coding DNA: TGTGCCAGCAGTTTTGGTTCCCCGGGACTTTACAATGAGCAGTTCTTC. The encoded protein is CASSFGSPGLYNEQFF.

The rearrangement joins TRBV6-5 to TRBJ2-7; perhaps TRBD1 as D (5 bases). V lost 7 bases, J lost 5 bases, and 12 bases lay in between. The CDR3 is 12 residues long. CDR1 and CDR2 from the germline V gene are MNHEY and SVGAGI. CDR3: CASTGIYNEQYF. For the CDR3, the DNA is TGTGCCAGCACAGGGATCTACAACGAGCAGTACTTC.

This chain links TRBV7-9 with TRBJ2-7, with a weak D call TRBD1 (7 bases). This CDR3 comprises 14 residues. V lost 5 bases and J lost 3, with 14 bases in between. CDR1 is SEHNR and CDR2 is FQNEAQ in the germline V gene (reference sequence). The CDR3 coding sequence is TGTGCCAGCAGCCTGGGCGGGACAGTCTACGAGCAGTACTTC. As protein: CASSLGGTVYEQYF. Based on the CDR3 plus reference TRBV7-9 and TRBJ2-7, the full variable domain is DTGVSQNPRHKITKRGQNVTFRCDPISEHNRLYWYRQTLGQGPEFLTYFQNEAQLEKSRLLSDRFSAERPKGSFSTLEIQRTEQGDSAMYLCASSLGGTVYEQYFGPGTRLTVT.

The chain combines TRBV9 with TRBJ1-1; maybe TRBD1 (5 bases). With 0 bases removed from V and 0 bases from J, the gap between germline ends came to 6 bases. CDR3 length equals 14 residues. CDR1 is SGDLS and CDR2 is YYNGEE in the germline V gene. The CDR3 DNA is TGTGCCAGCAGCGTAGCAGGGCTGAACACTGAAGCTTTCTTT. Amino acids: CASSVAGLNTEAFF.

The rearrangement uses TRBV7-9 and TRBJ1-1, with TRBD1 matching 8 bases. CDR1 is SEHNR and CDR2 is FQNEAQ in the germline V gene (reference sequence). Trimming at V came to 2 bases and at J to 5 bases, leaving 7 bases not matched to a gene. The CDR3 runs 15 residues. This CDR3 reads CASSLPGGWRTEAFF. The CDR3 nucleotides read TGTGCCAGCAGCTTACCAGGGGGCTGGCGGACTGAAGCTTTCTTT.

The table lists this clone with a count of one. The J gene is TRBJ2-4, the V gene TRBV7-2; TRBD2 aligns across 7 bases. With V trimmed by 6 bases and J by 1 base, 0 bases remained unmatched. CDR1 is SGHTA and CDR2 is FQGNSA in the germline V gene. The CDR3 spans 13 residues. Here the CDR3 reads CASRLAAKNIQYF. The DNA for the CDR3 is TGTGCCAGCAGACTAGCGGCCAAAAACATTCAGTACTTC.

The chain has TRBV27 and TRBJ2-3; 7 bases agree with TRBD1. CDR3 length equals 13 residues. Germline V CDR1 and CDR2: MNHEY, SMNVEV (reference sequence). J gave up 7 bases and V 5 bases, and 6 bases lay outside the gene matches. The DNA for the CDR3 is TGTGCCAGCAGTCCCCGGGACAGATATACGCAGTATTTT. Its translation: CASSPRDRYTQYF.

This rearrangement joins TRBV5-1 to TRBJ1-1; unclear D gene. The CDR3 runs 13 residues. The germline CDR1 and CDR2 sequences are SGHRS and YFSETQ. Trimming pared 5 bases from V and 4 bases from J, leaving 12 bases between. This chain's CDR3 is CASSFVIGTEAFF. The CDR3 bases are TGCGCCAGCAGTTTTGTTATTGGCACTGAAGCTTTCTTT.

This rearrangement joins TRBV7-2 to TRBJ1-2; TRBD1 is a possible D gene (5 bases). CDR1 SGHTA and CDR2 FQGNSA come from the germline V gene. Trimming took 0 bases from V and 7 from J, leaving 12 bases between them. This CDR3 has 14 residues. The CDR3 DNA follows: TGTGCCAGCAGCTTAGCGAGGCAGGGCCGTGGCTACACCTTC. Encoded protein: CASSLARQGRGYTF.

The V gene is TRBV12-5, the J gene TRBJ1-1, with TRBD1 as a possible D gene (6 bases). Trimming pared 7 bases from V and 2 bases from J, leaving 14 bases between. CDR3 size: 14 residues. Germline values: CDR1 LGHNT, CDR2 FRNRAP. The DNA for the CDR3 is TGTGCTAGTGCCTTACAGGGCGGCAACACTGAAGCTTTCTTT. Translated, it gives CASALQGGNTEAFF.

The CDR3 DNA sequence: TGTGCCAGCAGTTACTCGGCTCGACAATCCACTGAAGCTTTCTTT. Translated: CASSYSARQSTEAFF. This chain joins TRBV6-5 and TRBJ1-1, with D unclear. Trimming pared 0 bases from V and 4 bases from J, leaving 12 bases between. This CDR3 is built from 15 residues. Per germline, CDR1 MNHEY and CDR2 SVGAGI.

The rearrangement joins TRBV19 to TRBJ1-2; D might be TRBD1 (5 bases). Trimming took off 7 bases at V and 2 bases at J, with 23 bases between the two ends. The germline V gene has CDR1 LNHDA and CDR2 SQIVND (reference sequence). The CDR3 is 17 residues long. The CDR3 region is CASTNRDGNPSNYGYTF. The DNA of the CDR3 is TGTGCCAGTACTAACCGGGACGGAAATCCCTCAAACTATGGCTACACCTTC.

This CDR3 reads CASSQQGRTEAFF. CDR3 in DNA: TGTGCCAGCAGTCAACAGGGTCGCACTGAAGCTTTCTTT. The V gene is TRBV6-5, the J gene TRBJ1-1; the D gene is possibly TRBD1 (6 bases). This CDR3 spans 13 amino acids. Trimming left V 5 bases short and J 4 bases short, with 11 bases between. Germline V CDR1 and CDR2: MNHEY, SVGAGI.

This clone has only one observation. The CDR3 region has the DNA TGTGCCAGCAGCTTAGACTGGGGGAACTCTGGAAACACCATATATTTT. Protein: CASSLDWGNSGNTIYF. The V gene is TRBV11-3, the J gene TRBJ1-3; D is possibly TRBD1 (5 bases). The V and J ends lost 0 bases and 0 bases respectively, with 9 bases between them. Germline values: CDR1 SGHNT, CDR2 YENEEA. The CDR3 totals 16 residues.

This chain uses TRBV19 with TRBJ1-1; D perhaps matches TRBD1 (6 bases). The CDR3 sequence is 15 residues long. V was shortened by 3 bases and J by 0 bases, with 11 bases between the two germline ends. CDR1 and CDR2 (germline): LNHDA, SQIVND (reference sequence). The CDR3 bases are TGTGCCAGTAGTATGGCAGGGGTCGTGAACACTGAAGCTTTCTTT. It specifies CASSMAGVVNTEAFF.

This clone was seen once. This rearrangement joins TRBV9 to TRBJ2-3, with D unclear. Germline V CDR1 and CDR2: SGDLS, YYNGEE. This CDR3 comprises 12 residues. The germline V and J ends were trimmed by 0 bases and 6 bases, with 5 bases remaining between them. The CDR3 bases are TGTGCCAGCAGCGTAGCCCGGGATACGCAGTATTTT. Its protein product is CASSVARDTQYF.

The CDR3 protein is CASSQNPGLNEKLFF. DNA of the CDR3: TGTGCCAGCAGCCAAAACCCGGGGCTGAATGAAAAACTGTTTTTT. The chain combines TRBV7-8 with TRBJ1-4; possible D gene TRBD1, 5 bases. Germline values: CDR1 SGHVS, CDR2 FQNEAQ. CDR3 length equals 15 residues. V lost 5 bases, J lost 5 bases, and 15 bases lay in between.

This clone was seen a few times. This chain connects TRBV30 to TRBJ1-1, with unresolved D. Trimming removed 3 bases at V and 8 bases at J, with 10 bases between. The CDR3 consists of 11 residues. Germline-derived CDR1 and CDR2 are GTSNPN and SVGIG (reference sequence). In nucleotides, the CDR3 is TGTGCCTGGAGCAGGACGGAAGAAGCTTTCTTT. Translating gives CAWSRTEEAFF.

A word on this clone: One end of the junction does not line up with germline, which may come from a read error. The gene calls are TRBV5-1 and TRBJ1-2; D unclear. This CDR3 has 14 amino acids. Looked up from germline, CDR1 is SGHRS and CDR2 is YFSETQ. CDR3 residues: CASSSYGTLGGYTF. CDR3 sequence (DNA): TGTGCCAGCAGCTCATACGGCACGCTCGGTGGCTACACCTTC.

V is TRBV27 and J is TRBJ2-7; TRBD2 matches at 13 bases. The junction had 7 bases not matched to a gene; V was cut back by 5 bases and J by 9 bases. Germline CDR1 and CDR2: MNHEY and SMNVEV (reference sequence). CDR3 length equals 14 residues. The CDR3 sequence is CASSPGTSGVGQYF. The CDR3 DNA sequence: TGTGCCAGCAGTCCCGGGACTAGCGGGGTCGGGCAGTACTTC.